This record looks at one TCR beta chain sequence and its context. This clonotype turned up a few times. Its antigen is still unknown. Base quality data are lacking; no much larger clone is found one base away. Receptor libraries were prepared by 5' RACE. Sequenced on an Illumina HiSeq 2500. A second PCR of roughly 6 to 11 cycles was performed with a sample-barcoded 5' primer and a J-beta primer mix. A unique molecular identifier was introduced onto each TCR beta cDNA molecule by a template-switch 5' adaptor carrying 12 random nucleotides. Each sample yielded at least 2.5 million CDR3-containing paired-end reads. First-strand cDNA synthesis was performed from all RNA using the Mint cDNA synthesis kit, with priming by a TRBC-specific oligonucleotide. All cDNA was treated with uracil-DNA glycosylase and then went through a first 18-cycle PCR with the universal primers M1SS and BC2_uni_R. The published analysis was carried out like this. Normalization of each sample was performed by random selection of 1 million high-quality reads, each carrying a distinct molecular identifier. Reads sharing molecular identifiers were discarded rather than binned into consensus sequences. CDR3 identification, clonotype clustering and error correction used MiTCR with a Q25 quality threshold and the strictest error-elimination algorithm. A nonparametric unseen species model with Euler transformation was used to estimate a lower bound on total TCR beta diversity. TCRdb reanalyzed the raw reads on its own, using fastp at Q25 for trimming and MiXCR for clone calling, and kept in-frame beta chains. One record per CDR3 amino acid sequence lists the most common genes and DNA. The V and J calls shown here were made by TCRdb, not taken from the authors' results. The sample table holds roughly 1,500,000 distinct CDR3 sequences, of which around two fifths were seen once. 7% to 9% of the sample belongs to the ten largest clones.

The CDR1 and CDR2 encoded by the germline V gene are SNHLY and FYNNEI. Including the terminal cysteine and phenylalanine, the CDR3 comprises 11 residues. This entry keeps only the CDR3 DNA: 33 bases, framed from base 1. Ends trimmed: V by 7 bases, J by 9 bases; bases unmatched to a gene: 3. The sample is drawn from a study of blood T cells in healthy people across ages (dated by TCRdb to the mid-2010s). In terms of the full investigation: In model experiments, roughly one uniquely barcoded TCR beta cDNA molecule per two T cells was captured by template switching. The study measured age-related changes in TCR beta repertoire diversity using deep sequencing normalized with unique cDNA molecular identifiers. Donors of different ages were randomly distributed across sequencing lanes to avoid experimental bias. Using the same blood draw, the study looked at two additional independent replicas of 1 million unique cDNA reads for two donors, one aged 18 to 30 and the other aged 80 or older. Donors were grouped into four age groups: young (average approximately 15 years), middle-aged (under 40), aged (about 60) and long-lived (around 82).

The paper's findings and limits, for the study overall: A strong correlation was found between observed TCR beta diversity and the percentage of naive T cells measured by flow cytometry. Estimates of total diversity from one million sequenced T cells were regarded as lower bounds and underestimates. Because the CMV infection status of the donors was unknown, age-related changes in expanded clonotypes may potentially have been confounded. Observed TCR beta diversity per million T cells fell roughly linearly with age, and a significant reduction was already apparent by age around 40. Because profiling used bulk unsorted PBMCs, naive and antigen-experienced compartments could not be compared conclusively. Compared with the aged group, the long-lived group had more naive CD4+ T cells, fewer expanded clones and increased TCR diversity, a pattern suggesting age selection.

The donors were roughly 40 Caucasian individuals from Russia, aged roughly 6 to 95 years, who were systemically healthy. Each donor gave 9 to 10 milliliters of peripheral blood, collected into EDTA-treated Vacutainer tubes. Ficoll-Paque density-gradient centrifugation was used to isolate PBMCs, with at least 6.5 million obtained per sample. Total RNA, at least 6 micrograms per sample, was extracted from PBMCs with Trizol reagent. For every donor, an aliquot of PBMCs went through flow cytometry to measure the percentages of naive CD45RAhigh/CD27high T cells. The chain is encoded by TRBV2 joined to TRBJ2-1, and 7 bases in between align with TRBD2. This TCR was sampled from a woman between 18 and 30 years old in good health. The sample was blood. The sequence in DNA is TGTGCCAGCATTTGGGGGGGTGAGCAGTTCTTC. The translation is CASIWGGEQFF. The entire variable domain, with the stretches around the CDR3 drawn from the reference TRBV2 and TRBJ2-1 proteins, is EPEVTQTPSHQVTQMGQEVILRCVPISNHLYFYWYRQILGQKVEFLVSFYNNEISEKSEIFDDQFSVERPDGSNFTLKIRSTKLEDSAMYFCASIWGGEQFFGPGTRLTVL.